There are many counts of the clone carrying this T cell receptor (beta chain). RNA transcripts yielded amplified TCR beta CDR3 regions. First-round RT-PCR with HTBI primers amplified the TCR CDR3 region. TCRdb re-derived calls from the multiplex PCR reads in MiXCR, one entry per CDR3 protein. The sample has roughly 400,000 distinct CDR3 sequences; 11% to 15% are singletons. Diagnoses rested on clinical symptoms, serum thyroxine and TRAb, thyroid ultrasound and orbital computed tomography. These data originate in a study of T cells in Graves' hyperthyroidism and ophthalmopathy. The CDR3 has 12 residues. The germline V and J ends were trimmed by 5 bases and 2 bases, with 6 bases remaining between them. Per germline, CDR1 KGHSH and CDR2 LQKENI.

Material: blood. The rearrangement uses TRBV18 and TRBJ2-5, with a tentative D call TRBD1 (6 bases). This TCR derives from a man over 45 with Graves' ophthalmopathy. The CDR3 region has the DNA TGTGCCAGCTCAGGACAGCAAGAGACCCAGTACTTC. Its translation: CASSGQQETQYF. The whole variable domain, filled in from reference TRBV18 and TRBJ2-5, reads NAGVMQNPRHLVRRRGQEARLRCSPMKGHSHVYWYRQLPEEGLKFMVYLQKENIIDESGMPKERFSAEFPKEGPSILRIQQVVRGDSAAYFCASSGQQETQYFGPGTRLLVL.